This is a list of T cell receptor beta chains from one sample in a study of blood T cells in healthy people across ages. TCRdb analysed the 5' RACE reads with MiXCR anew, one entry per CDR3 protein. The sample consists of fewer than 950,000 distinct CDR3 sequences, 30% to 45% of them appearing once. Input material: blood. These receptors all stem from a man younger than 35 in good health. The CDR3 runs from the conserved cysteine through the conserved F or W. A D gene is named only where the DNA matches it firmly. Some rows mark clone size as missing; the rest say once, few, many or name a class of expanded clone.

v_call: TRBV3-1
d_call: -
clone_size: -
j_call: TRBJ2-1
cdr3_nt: TGTGCCAGCAGCCAAGAAGAGGGTCTGGGGCAGTTCTTC
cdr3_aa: CASSQEEGLGQFF

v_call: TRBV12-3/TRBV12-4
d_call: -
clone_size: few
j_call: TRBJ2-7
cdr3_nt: TGTGCCAGCAGCCTAGGAGGAAAGGCCGAGCAGTACTTC
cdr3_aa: CASSLGGKAEQYF

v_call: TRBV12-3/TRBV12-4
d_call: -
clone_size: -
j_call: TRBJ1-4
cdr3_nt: TGTGCCAGCAGTATAAGGGCCCTTAATGAAAAACTGTTTTTT
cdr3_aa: CASSIRALNEKLFF

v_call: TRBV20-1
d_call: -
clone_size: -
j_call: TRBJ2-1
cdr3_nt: TGCAGTGCTAGACGTGACACCCACAATGAGCAGTTCTTC
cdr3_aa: CSARRDTHNEQFF

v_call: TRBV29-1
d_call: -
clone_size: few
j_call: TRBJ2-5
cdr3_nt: TGCAGCGTTGGTGCGAGGGGAGAGACCCAGTACTTC
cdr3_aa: CSVGARGETQYF

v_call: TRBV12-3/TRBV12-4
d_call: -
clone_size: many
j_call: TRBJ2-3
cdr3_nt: TGTGCCAGCAGCCCTCGGGCAGGGACGAGGGATACGCAGTATTTT
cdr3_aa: CASSPRAGTRDTQYF

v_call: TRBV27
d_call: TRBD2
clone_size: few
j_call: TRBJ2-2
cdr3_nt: TGTGCCAGCAGTTCCCCTCAGACTAGCGGGGCGGTCGGGGAGCTGTTTTTT
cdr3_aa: CASSSPQTSGAVGELFF

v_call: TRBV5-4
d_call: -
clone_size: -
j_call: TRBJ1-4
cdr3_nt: TGTGCCAGCAGCCAAAGACAGCCTCCCAATGAAAAACTGTTTTTT
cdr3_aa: CASSQRQPPNEKLFF

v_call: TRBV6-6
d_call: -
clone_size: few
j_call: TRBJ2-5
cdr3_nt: TGTGCCAGCAGGCGGACGGTACAATTTCAAGAGACCCAGTACTTC
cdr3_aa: CASRRTVQFQETQYF

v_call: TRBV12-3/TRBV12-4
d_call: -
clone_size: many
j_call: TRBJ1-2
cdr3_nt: TGTGCCAGCAGTCAGACTTGGGCGGTTGGCTACACCTTC
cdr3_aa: CASSQTWAVGYTF

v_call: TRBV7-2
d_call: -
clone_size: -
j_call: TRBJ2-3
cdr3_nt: TGTGCCAGCAGCTTAGTAGGTGGGGCCATTAGCACAGATACGCAGTATTTT
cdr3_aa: CASSLVGGAISTDTQYF

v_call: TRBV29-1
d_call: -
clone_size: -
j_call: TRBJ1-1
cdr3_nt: TGCAGCGTTTTAAGAATGAACACTGAAGCTTTCTTT
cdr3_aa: CSVLRMNTEAFF

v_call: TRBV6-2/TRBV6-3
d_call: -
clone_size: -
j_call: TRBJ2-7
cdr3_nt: TGTGCCAGCACCGCAATTTCTTCCTACGAGCAGTACTTC
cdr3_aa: CASTAISSYEQYF

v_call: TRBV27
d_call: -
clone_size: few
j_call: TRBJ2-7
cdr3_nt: TGTGCCAGCAGTTTAGAGGCGGGGTTATTCTACGAGCAGTACTTC
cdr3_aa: CASSLEAGLFYEQYF

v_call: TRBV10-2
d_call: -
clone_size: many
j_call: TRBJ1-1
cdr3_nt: TGCGCCAGCACCAGAGGGAACACTGAAGCTTTCTTT
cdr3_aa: CASTRGNTEAFF

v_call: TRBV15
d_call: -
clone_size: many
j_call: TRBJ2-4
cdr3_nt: TGTGCCACCAGCAGAGCTCAGGGAGTAGCCAAAAACATTCAGTACTTC
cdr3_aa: CATSRAQGVAKNIQYF

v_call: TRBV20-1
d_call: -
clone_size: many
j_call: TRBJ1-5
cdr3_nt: TGCAGTGCTAGCGGGACACTGGTAAATCAGCCCCAGCATTTT
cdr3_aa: CSASGTLVNQPQHF

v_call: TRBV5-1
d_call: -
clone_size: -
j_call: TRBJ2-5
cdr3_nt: TGCGCCAGCACCACCGACTCCCCAGACCAAGAGACCCAGTACTTC
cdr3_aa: CASTTDSPDQETQYF

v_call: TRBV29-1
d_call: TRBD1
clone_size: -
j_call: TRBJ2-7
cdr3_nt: TGCAGCGTCCAGACAGGGGACGAGCAGTACTTC
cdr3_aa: CSVQTGDEQYF

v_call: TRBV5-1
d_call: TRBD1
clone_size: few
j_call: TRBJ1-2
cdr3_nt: TGCGCCAGCAGCCCTACGGGGGACAGGGACCTAGGTGGCTACACCTTC
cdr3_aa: CASSPTGDRDLGGYTF

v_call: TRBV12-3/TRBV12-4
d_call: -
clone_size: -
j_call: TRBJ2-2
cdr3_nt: TGTGCCAGCAGTTTAGCTCCGGGGGCGGGGACCGGGGAGCTGTTTTTT
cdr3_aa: CASSLAPGAGTGELFF

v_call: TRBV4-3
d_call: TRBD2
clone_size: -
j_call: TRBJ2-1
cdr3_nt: TGCGCCAGCAGCCAAGACGAGCGGGGGACCTACAATGAGCAGTTCTTC
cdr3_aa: CASSQDERGTYNEQFF

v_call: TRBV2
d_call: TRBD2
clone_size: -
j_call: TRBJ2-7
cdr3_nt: TGTGCCAGCAGTGGTGGTTTTGGACGAGCGGGGGAGAATGAGCAGTACTTC
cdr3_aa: CASSGGFGRAGENEQYF

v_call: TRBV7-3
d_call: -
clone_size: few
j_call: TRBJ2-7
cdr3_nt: TGTGCCAGCAGCGCCGCCGGGGAATACAATGAGCAGTACTTC
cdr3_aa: CASSAAGEYNEQYF

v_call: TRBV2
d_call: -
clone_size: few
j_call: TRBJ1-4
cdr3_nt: TGTGCCAGCAGTGTACGGGACCCTCCGGGAAAACTGTTTTTT
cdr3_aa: CASSVRDPPGKLFF

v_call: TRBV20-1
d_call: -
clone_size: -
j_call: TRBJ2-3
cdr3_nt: TGCAGTGCTAGAGGTCTGGGGGGCCGCTCTCTTCAGGCTTTGGGTACGCAGTATTTT
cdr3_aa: CSARGLGGRSLQALGTQYF

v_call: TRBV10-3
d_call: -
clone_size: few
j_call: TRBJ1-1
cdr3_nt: TGTGCCATCAGTGTAACAGGTCCGATGGACACTGAAGCTTTCTTT
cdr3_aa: CAISVTGPMDTEAFF

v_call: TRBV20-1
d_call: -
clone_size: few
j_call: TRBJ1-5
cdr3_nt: TGCAGTGCTAGAAGTCCCAGCAATCAGCCCCAGCATTTT
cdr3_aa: CSARSPSNQPQHF

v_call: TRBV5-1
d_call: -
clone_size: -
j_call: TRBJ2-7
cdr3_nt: TGCGCCAGCAGCTTGGGGGGGCCAAGCTCCTACAATGAGCAGTACTTC
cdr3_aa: CASSLGGPSSYNEQYF

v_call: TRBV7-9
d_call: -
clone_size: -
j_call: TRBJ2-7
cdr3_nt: TGTGCCGGCAGCCCCGTAGGCAGGGCGGAGAGGAATGAGCAGTACTTC
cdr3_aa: CAGSPVGRAERNEQYF

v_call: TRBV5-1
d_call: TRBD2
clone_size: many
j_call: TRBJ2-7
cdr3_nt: TGCGCCAGCAGCCCGGGGGGTCTCTCCTACGAGCAGTACTTC
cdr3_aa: CASSPGGLSYEQYF

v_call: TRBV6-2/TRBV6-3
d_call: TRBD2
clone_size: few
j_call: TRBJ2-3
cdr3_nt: TGTGCCAGCAGTTACTTCCCCACTAGCGGGAGCACAGATACGCAGTATTTT
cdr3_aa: CASSYFPTSGSTDTQYF

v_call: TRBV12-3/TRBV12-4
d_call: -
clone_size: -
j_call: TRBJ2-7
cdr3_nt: TGTGCCAGCAGTTTAATGGGGGTGGGGGAGCAGTACTTC
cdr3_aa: CASSLMGVGEQYF

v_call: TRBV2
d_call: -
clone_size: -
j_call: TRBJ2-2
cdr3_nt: TGTGCCAGCACCAGAGACACCGGGGAGCTGTTTTTT
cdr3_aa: CASTRDTGELFF

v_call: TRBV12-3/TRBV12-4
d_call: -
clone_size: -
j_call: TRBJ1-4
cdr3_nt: TGTGCCAGCAGTTTGTTTCGGAGGGGAAAAAATGAAAAACTGTTTTTT
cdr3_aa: CASSLFRRGKNEKLFF

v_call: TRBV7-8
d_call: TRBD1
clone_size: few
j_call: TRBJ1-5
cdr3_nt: TGTGCCAGCAGCCAGGGGGGGTGGCAGTATAGTAATCAGCCCCAGCATTTT
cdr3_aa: CASSQGGWQYSNQPQHF

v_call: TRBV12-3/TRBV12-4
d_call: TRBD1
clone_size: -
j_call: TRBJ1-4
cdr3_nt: TGTGCCAGCAGTTCCTTAGGGACAGCCCTTGAAAAACTGTTTTTT
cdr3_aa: CASSSLGTALEKLFF

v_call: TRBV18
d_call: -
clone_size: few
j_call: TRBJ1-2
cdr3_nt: TGTGCCAGCTACCCGGACACCTTC
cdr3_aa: CASYPDTF

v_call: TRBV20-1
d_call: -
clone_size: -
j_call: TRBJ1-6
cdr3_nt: TGCAGTGCTAGTCTCCTCCACTTT
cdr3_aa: CSASLLHF

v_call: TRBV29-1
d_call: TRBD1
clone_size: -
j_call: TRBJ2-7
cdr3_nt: TGCAGCGGGGGGACAGGGATCTCCTACGAGCAGTACTTC
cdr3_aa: CSGGTGISYEQYF

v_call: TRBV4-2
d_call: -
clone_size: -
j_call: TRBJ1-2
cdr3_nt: TGTGCCAGCAGCTGGCAGAGAAATGGCTACACCTTC
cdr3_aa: CASSWQRNGYTF

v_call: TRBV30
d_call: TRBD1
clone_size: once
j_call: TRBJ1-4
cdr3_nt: TGTGCCTGGGGCGTCGGACAGGGCGGAGAAAAACTGTTTTTT
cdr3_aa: CAWGVGQGGEKLFF

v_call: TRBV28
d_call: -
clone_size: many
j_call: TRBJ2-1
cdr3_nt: TGTGCCACCGGGGACACCCGGTTCTTC
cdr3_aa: CATGDTRFF

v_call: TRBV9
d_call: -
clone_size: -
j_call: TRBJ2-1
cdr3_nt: TGTGCCAGCAGCCCCAGTAGGGCGGGCAAAGAGACCCAGTTCTTC
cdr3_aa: CASSPSRAGKETQFF

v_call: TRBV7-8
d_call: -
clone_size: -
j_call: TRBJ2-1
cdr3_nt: TGTGCCAGCATTCAAATTCTGGGCGGGAATGAGCAGTTCTTC
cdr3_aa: CASIQILGGNEQFF

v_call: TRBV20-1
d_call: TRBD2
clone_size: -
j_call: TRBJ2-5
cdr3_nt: TGCAGTGCCGCTAGGTGGCGGGGGGTTCAAGAGACCCAGTACTTC
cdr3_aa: CSAARWRGVQETQYF

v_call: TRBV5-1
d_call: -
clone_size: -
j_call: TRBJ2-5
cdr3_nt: TGCGCCAGCAGCTTGAACGGGGGGCAGGGAGAGACCCAGTACTTC
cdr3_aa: CASSLNGGQGETQYF